The 23 T cell receptor beta chains listed next were all sequenced from one sample in a study of T cell changes during pregnancy in multiple sclerosis. TCRdb's table, derived via immunoSEQ multiplex PCR, lists solely in-frame clones and lacks some. The sample has more than 70,000 clones; 85% to 95% are singletons. Sequencing used peripheral blood, obtained in the second trimester of pregnancy. These receptors were collected from a female donor with multiple sclerosis, enrolled in a pregnancy study.

The rearrangement uses TRBV6-1 and TRBJ2-7; weak D call: TRBD2 (7 bases). Trimming shortened V by 3 bases and J by 5 bases, and 11 bases separated the two germline ends. The CDR3 loop spans 13 amino acids. Germline lookup yields CDR1 MNHNS and CDR2 SASEGT. In DNA form, the CDR3 reads TGTGCCAGCAGTGAGGGAGGGGGTGACGAGCAGTACTTC. Residues: CASSEGGGDEQYF.

The V and J genes are TRBV27 and TRBJ1-1; possible D gene TRBD1, 6 bases. The germline CDR1 and CDR2 sequences are MNHEY and SMNVEV (reference sequence). The ends were cut back, 3 bases at V and 4 bases at J, with 12 bases in the middle. The CDR3 extends over 14 amino acids. CDR3 region: CASSFSGELTEAFF. CDR3 DNA sequence: TGTGCCAGCAGTTTTTCAGGGGAGCTCACTGAAGCTTTCTTT.

The genes are TRBV9 and TRBJ1-2; D ambiguous. V lost 0 bases and J lost 6, with 15 bases in between. Germline V lookup: CDR1 SGDLS, CDR2 YYNGEE. The CDR3 has 15 amino acids. CDR3 loop: CASSVAPEGTDGYTF. The CDR3 DNA follows: TGTGCCAGCAGCGTAGCTCCGGAGGGTACAGATGGCTACACCTTC.

This rearrangement joins TRBV21-1 to TRBJ1-5. TRBV21-1 is a pseudogene locus. The CDR3 spans 14 residues. CDR3 region: CASSKDRRGQPQHF. The CDR3 nucleotides read TGTGCCAGCAGCAAAGACCGCAGAGGCCAGCCCCAGCATTTT.

In DNA form, the CDR3 reads TGTGCCAGCAGCTTAGGTGGAGCGGGTGGGGGGCAGTACTTC. Its protein is CASSLGGAGGGQYF. The chain combines TRBV7-6 with TRBJ2-7; TRBD2 might be the D (6 bases). The V gene's germline CDR1 is SGHVS and CDR2 FNYEAQ. Trimming shortened V by 1 base and J by 9 bases, and 16 bases separated the two germline ends. The CDR3 contains 14 residues.

CDR3 in DNA: TGTGCCAGCAGCGTAGGGCGCGGACAGGGCTTGAACACTGAAGCTTTCTTT. Amino acid sequence: CASSVGRGQGLNTEAFF. The chain is built from TRBV9 and TRBJ1-1, with TRBD1 identical over 8 bases. J lost 0 bases, V lost 0 bases, and 7 bases had no gene match. This CDR3 is 17 amino acids long. Germline-derived CDR1 and CDR2 are SGDLS and YYNGEE.

The rearrangement joins TRBV7-2 to TRBJ1-2; D is ambiguous. Trimming removed 10 bases at V and 3 bases at J, with 9 bases between. This CDR3 is 11 amino acids long. Germline V gene data show CDR1 as SGHTA and CDR2 as FQGNSA. The CDR3 DNA follows: TGTGCCACGGGGTCTTACTATGGCTACACCTTC. Its translation: CATGSYYGYTF.

V and J are TRBV9 and TRBJ2-1; D gene unclear. The ends were cut back, 4 bases at V and 0 bases at J, with 11 bases in the middle. The CDR3 length is 15 residues. Germline V gives CDR1 SGDLS, CDR2 YYNGEE. The DNA of the CDR3 is TGTGCCAGCAGCTTCACAGTGAGCTCCTACAATGAGCAGTTCTTC. Translated, it gives CASSFTVSSYNEQFF. Supplemented by reference TRBV9 and TRBJ2-1, the full variable domain reads DSGVTQTPKHLITATGQRVTLRCSPRSGDLSVYWYQQSLDQGLQFLIQYYNGEERAKGNILERFSAQQFPDLHSELNLSSLELGDSALYFCASSFTVSSYNEQFFGPGTRLTVL.

This rearrangement joins TRBV6-5 to TRBJ1-6, with no clear D. This CDR3 region has 15 residues. Germline assignment: CDR1 MNHEY and CDR2 SVGAGI. The germline V and J ends were trimmed by 7 bases and 1 base, with 11 bases remaining between them. CDR3 nucleotide sequence: TGTGCCAGCACCTCAGGAAGGTCCTATAATTCACCCCTCCACTTT. Translated, it gives CASTSGRSYNSPLHF.

The rearrangement uses TRBV19 and TRBJ1-2, with TRBD1 matching over 9 bases. After removal of 3 bases from V and 7 bases from J, the junction contained 6 bases not matched to a gene. Germline values: CDR1 LNHDA, CDR2 SQIVND (reference sequence). The CDR3 runs 14 residues. The CDR3 spells CASSITGGSGGYTF. The CDR3 coding sequence is TGTGCCAGTAGTATTACAGGGGGCTCGGGTGGCTACACCTTC.

The chain joins TRBV5-6 to TRBJ2-3, with 11 bases that match TRBD1. With V trimmed by 3 bases and J by 4 bases, 10 bases remained unmatched. Germline V gives CDR1 SGHDT, CDR2 YYEEEE. This CDR3 comprises 17 residues. The CDR3 bases are TGTGCCAGCAGCTCCGGGACAGGGGGGATATTGGCAGATACGCAGTATTTT. Protein product: CASSSGTGGILADTQYF.

V gene TRBV29-1 combines with J gene TRBJ1-2, with 8 positions matching TRBD1. Germline trimming cut 6 bases from V and 0 bases from J; bases unmatched to any gene: 6. Germline CDR1 is SQVTM and CDR2 is ANQGSEA. This CDR3 has 14 residues. The CDR3: CSVVGQGANYGYTF. The CDR3 nucleotides read TGCAGCGTGGTTGGACAGGGAGCTAACTATGGCTACACCTTC.

The rearrangement joins TRBV6-5 to TRBJ2-7; possible D gene TRBD2, 6 bases. CDR3 length: 13 residues. Germline CDR1 MNHEY, CDR2 SVGAGI. The V and J ends lost 6 bases and 6 bases respectively, with 15 bases between them. CDR3 DNA: TGTGCCAGCAGACCAGACCCGGAGGGCGAGCAGTACTTC. It specifies CASRPDPEGEQYF.

The J gene is TRBJ2-5, the V gene TRBV30; a weak D match, TRBD2 (6 bases). Looked up from germline, CDR1 is GTSNPN and CDR2 is SVGIG (reference sequence). V was cut by 3 bases and J by 5 bases, with 22 bases left in between. The CDR3 spans 16 residues. For the CDR3, the DNA is TGTGCCTGGAGCCTAAGGTGGGCTAGCGCGGAGGAGACCCAGTACTTC. It translates to CAWSLRWASAEETQYF.

The rearrangement joins TRBV19 to TRBJ1-1; D uncertain. Germline CDR1 reads LNHDA; CDR2 reads SQIVND (reference sequence). The CDR3 contains 13 residues. The V gene lost 3 bases and the J gene lost 2 bases, with 7 bases spanning the gap. The CDR3 DNA reads TGTGCCAGTAGTATGGGAGCCAACACTGAAGCTTTCTTT. This sequence encodes CASSMGANTEAFF. Supplemented by reference TRBV19 and TRBJ1-1, the full variable domain reads DGGITQSPKYLFRKEGQNVTLSCEQNLNHDAMYWYRQDPGQGLRLIYYSQIVNDFQKGDIAEGYSVSREKKESFPLTVTSAQKNPTAFYLCASSMGANTEAFFGQGTRLTVV.

The V and J genes are TRBV20-1 and TRBJ2-1; D not resolved. V was pared by 6 bases and J by 3 bases, with 6 bases between. There are 11 residues in the CDR3. Germline CDR1 is DFQATT and CDR2 is SNEGSKA (reference sequence). In DNA form, the CDR3 reads TGCAGTGCCCCTAGCTACAATGAGCAGTTCTTC. As protein: CSAPSYNEQFF.

This clone was recorded only once. This chain connects TRBV6-5 to TRBJ1-1, with 9 nucleotides matching TRBD1. The junction had 4 bases not matched to a gene; V was cut back by 0 bases and J by 2 bases. The CDR3 has 16 residues. Germline V gene lookup returns CDR1 MNHEY and CDR2 SVGAGI. The DNA of the CDR3 is TGTGCCAGCAGTTACTCCCTACAGGGGGCAAACACTGAAGCTTTCTTT. Amino acid sequence: CASSYSLQGANTEAFF.

The chain uses TRBV6-5 and TRBJ1-6, with 9 bases identical to TRBD1. The J segment lost 6 bases and the V segment lost 8 bases, leaving 2 bases of the junction unmatched. The CDR3 contains 13 residues. CDR1 and CDR2 from the germline V gene are MNHEY and SVGAGI. The CDR3 nucleotides read TGTGCCAGCCGACAGGGGGGTAATTCACCCCTCCACTTT. It codes for CASRQGGNSPLHF.

The chain couples TRBV11-2 to TRBJ1-1, with a possible D match to TRBD1 (5 bases). The V gene lost 3 bases and the J gene lost 4 bases, with 12 bases spanning the gap. The CDR3 contains 14 residues. Germline values: CDR1 SGHAT, CDR2 FQNNGV. The DNA of the CDR3 is TGTGCCAGCAGCTTTCAGCAGGGTTTCACTGAAGCTTTCTTT. Translated: CASSFQQGFTEAFF.

J is TRBJ1-2 and V is TRBV5-6; tentatively, D is TRBD1 (5 bases). Germline-derived CDR1 and CDR2 are SGHDT and YYEEEE. V lost 3 bases, J lost 8 bases, and 17 bases lay in between. There are 14 residues in the CDR3. CDR3 sequence: CASSWGRGRGGYTF. The DNA of the CDR3 is TGTGCCAGCAGCTGGGGGAGGGGCCGAGGCGGCTACACCTTC.

This rearrangement joins TRBV9 to TRBJ1-2; TRBD1 aligns across 7 bases. CDR1 and CDR2 from the germline V gene are SGDLS and YYNGEE. V was clipped by 3 bases and J by 12 bases; unmatched bases: 2. The CDR3 totals 10 residues. In nucleotides, the CDR3 is TGTGCCAGCAGCGGTAGGGGGCACACCTTC. Translated: CASSGRGHTF.

DNA of the CDR3: TGTGCCAGCAGCGCGGGACTAGCGGGGGGGCTCTACGAGCAGTACTTC. It codes for CASSAGLAGGLYEQYF. The chain carries TRBV2 and TRBJ2-7; 16 bases map to TRBD2. V shed 6 bases, J shed 3 bases, and the junction held 5 bases outside the gene matches. The germline gives CDR1 SNHLY, CDR2 FYNNEI. The CDR3 sequence is 16 residues long.

The chain links TRBV11-2 to TRBJ1-6, with D unresolved. This CDR3 region has 16 residues. Between the trimmed V and J ends, which lost 5 bases and 13 bases, there was a span of 24 bases. Germline V gene lookup returns CDR1 SGHAT and CDR2 FQNNGV. CDR3 in amino acids: CASSPERRALGNPLHF. As DNA, the CDR3 is TGTGCCAGCAGCCCTGAGAGGCGGGCCTTGGGTAACCCCCTCCACTTT.